This TCR beta chain was observed in a study of T cell repertoires in aging, cancer and after chemotherapy. This CDR3 is built from 15 residues. Germline CDR1 is LNHDA and CDR2 is SQIVND (reference sequence). V gave up 6 bases and J gave up 5 bases; unmatched junction bases: 11. In its sample, this clonotype was seen a few times. Peripheral blood genomic DNA, not sorted cells or RNA, was the template. A mixed TRB-A/B primer pool amplified rearranged TRB by multiplex touch-down PCR. A single record per CDR3 protein comes from TCRdb applying MiXCR to the multiplex PCR reads. Altogether approximately 2,300 distinct CDR3 sequences are present, around 28% being singletons, with the ten largest covering roughly 8.5%.

The clonotype originates from a human donor with a solid tumor. The source material was blood. The chain recombines TRBV19 with TRBJ2-5, with 8 bases identical to TRBD2. CDR3 in amino acids: CASSGGGARVETQYF. The CDR3 DNA reads TGTGCCAGTAGCGGGGGGGGGGCGCGTGTGGAGACCCAGTACTTC.